The next 11 T cell receptor beta chains were all read from a single sample in a study of Ad26.COV2.S vaccination and SARS-CoV-2 variants. Method: immunoSEQ multiplex PCR; TCRdb's copy keeps in-frame clones and lacks some. The table shows 300,000 to 350,000 clones, with approximately 90% occurring only once. The treatment here: about 20 received Ad26.COV2.S at low or high dose, single or two shots; five or six received placebo; per-sample allocation not given. At day 63 after the first vaccine or placebo injection, samples were drawn. The source material was peripheral blood, sampled in a trial of Ad26.COV2.S vaccine versus placebo. The source of these receptors is a person between 18 and 60 years old who received the Ad26.COV2.S COVID-19 vaccine or a placebo.

The CDR3 nucleotides read TGTGCCAGCAGTTCTCAGGTATCCTCACCCCTCCACTTT. Its protein product is CASSSQVSSPLHF. The chain is built from TRBV12-3 or TRBV12-4 and TRBJ1-6; D gene unclear. This CDR3 contains 13 residues. Trimming pared 4 bases from V and 10 bases from J, leaving 11 bases between.

This chain connects TRBV19 to TRBJ2-7, with D tentatively TRBD2 (5 bases). CDR3 length: 14 amino acids. From germline, CDR1 is LNHDA and CDR2 SQIVND (reference sequence). Trimming took off 8 bases at V and 4 bases at J, with 18 bases between the two ends. CDR3 in DNA: TGTGCCAGTGCACCTAGCCTTACCTCATACGAGCAGTACTTC. Translated: CASAPSLTSYEQYF.

J is TRBJ2-1 and V is TRBV27, with 8 bases lining up with TRBD1. Germline trimming cut 7 bases from V and 2 bases from J; bases unmatched to any gene: 4. CDR1 MNHEY and CDR2 SMNVEV come from the germline V gene (reference sequence). The CDR3 sequence is 14 residues long. The CDR3 here is CASNGQGTYNEQFF. DNA for the CDR3: TGTGCCAGCAACGGACAGGGTACCTACAATGAGCAGTTCTTC.

The J gene is TRBJ1-1, the V gene TRBV6-5; possible D gene TRBD1, 5 bases. The CDR3 has 14 residues. The V end lost 8 bases, the J end lost 5 bases, and 18 bases lay between the germline ends. Germline assignment: CDR1 MNHEY and CDR2 SVGAGI. The CDR3 reads CASGKDGGGTEAFF. The DNA for the CDR3 is TGTGCCAGCGGAAAGGACGGGGGGGGTACTGAAGCTTTCTTT.

The chain carries TRBV28 and TRBJ1-4; the D is unclear. V was shortened by 6 bases and J by 5 bases, with 19 bases between the two germline ends. Germline assignment: CDR1 MDHEN and CDR2 SYDVKM. The length of the CDR3 is 16 residues. The CDR3 region is CASRTSSGQKNEKLFF. CDR3 DNA sequence: TGTGCCAGCAGGACGTCATCAGGCCAGAAAAATGAAAAACTGTTTTTT.

The rearrangement joins TRBV25-1 to TRBJ2-2; D is uncertain. V shed 0 bases and J shed 3 bases, with 8 bases lying between them. Germline V gives CDR1 MGHDK, CDR2 SYGVNS. The CDR3 has 15 amino acids. Here the CDR3 reads CASSEYEGDTGELFF. DNA of the CDR3: TGTGCCAGCAGTGAATATGAAGGAGACACCGGGGAGCTGTTTTTT.

In DNA, the CDR3 is TGTGCCAGCAGTCCCCTCTGGGGGCCCTATCAGCCCCAGCATTTT. As protein: CASSPLWGPYQPQHF. The J gene is TRBJ1-5, the V gene TRBV28, with D possibly being TRBD1 (6 bases). V gave up 5 bases and J gave up 5 bases, with 16 bases separating them. The CDR3 runs to 15 residues. Germline CDR1 and CDR2: MDHEN and SYDVKM.

The genes are TRBV29-1 and TRBJ2-1; weak D call: TRBD1 (5 bases). This CDR3 has 11 amino acids. Trimming stripped 3 bases from V and 10 bases from J, with 10 bases between. Per the germline V gene, CDR1 is SQVTM and CDR2 is ANQGSEA. The CDR3 is CSVEEGAEQFF. The CDR3 DNA reads TGCAGCGTTGAGGAAGGGGCCGAGCAGTTCTTC.

This chain connects TRBV2 to TRBJ1-1; possibly TRBD1 for D (5 bases). Trimming took 7 bases from V and 1 from J, leaving 16 bases between them. The CDR3 consists of 15 residues. Germline V gene data show CDR1 as SNHLY and CDR2 as FYNNEI. The CDR3 protein is CASTLRGPENTEAFF. CDR3 sequence (DNA): TGTGCCAGCACGTTGCGGGGCCCCGAGAACACTGAAGCTTTCTTT.

The V and J genes are TRBV6-1 and TRBJ1-1; 9 positions agree with TRBD1. The trim removed 2 bases at V and 6 bases at J, leaving 10 bases unmatched. This CDR3 contains 16 residues. Per the germline V gene, CDR1 is MNHNS and CDR2 is SASEGT. The CDR3 nucleotides are TGTGCCAGCAGTGAAAAGGGGACAGGGACAAGGGCTGAAGCTTTCTTT. This translates into CASSEKGTGTRAEAFF.

V usage is TRBV5-1 and J usage is TRBJ2-7; no firm D call. CDR1 and CDR2 (germline): SGHRS, YFSETQ. CDR3 length: 13 amino acids. Trimming took off 1 base at V and 3 bases at J, with 8 bases between the two ends. The CDR3 sequence is CASSLRQNYEQYF. CDR3 nucleotide sequence: TGCGCCAGCAGCTTGCGGCAGAACTACGAGCAGTACTTC.